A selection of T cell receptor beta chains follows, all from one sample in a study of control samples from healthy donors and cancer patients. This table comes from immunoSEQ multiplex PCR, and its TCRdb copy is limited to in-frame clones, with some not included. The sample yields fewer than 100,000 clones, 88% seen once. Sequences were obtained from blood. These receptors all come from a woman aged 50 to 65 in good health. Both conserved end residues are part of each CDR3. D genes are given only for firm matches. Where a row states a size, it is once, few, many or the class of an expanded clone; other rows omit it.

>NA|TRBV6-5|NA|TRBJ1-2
CASSYSGGDNYGYTF
TGTGCCAGCAGTTACTCGGGAGGGGACAACTATGGCTACACCTTC
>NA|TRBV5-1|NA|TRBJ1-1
CASSLGDNVGTEAFF
TGCGCCAGCAGCTTGGGGGACAATGTGGGCACTGAAGCTTTCTTT
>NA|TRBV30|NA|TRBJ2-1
CAWSVRAQYEQFF
TGTGCCTGGAGTGTGAGGGCGCAATATGAGCAGTTCTTC
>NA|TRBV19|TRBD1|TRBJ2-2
CASKTQGAPGGELFF
TGTGCCAGTAAAACCCAGGGGGCGCCGGGCGGGGAGCTGTTTTTT
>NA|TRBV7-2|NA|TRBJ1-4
CASSLDATNEKLFF
TGTGCCAGCAGCTTAGATGCAACTAATGAAAAACTGTTTTTT
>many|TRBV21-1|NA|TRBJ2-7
CASIGGGERSFYEQYF
TGTGCCAGCATTGGAGGGGGGGAGCGGTCGTTCTACGAGCAGTACTTC
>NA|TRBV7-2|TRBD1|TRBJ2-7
CASSHPGTGYEQYF
TGTGCCAGCAGCCATCCCGGGACAGGGTACGAGCAGTACTTC
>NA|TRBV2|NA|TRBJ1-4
CASSIVTGEKLFF
TGTGCCAGCTCTATCGTGACGGGTGAAAAACTGTTTTTT
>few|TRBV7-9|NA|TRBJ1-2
CASNDWETGGGYTF
TGTGCCAGCAACGACTGGGAGACAGGCGGCGGCTACACCTTC
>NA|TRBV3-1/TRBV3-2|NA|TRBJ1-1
CASSLRDVNTEAFF
TGTGCCAGCAGCCTCAGGGATGTGAACACTGAAGCTTTCTTT
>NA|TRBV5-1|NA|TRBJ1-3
CASSPYTASGNTIYF
TGCGCCAGCAGCCCTTATACGGCCTCTGGAAACACCATATATTTT
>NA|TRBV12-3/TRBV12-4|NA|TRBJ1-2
CASTGEEAGYTF
TGTGCCAGCACGGGCGAAGAAGCTGGCTACACCTTC
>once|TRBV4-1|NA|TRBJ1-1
CASSQGLEGLWPEAFF
TGCGCCAGCAGCCAAGGCCTGGAGGGACTTTGGCCTGAAGCTTTCTTT
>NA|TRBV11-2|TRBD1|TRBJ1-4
CASSLQGGAGEKLFF
TGTGCCAGCAGCTTACAAGGGGGCGCCGGTGAAAAACTGTTTTTT
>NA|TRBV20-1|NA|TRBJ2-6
CSASKGQSSGANVLTF
TGCAGTGCTAGTAAGGGCCAAAGCTCTGGGGCCAACGTCCTGACTTTC
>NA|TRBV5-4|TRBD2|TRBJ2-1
CASSLDGGFNNEQFF
TGTGCCAGCAGCTTGGACGGGGGGTTCAACAATGAGCAGTTCTTC
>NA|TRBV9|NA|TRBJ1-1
CASSVGGEKAFF
TGTGCCAGCAGCGTAGGCGGGGAGAAAGCTTTCTTT
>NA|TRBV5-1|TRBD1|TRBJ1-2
CASSLNEGAGYGYTF
TGCGCCAGCAGCTTGAACGAGGGGGCGGGGTATGGCTACACCTTC
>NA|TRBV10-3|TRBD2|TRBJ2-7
CAMTSGGYEQYF
TGTGCCATGACTAGCGGGGGATACGAGCAGTACTTC
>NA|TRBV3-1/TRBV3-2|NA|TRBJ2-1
CASSQWGAEQFF
TGTGCCAGCAGCCAATGGGGGGCTGAGCAGTTCTTC
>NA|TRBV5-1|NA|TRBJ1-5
CASSLTGDNQPQHF
TGCGCCAGCAGCTTGACAGGAGACAATCAGCCCCAGCATTTT
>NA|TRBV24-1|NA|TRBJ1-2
CATSDGGLTNYGYTF
TGTGCCACCAGTGACGGGGGACTGACCAACTATGGCTACACCTTC
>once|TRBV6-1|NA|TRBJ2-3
CASSELGRDTQYF
TGTGCCAGCAGTGAACTAGGTCGAGATACGCAGTATTTT
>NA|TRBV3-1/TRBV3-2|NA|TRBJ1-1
CASGGRQNIEAFF
TGTGCCAGCGGGGGACGGCAAAATATAGAAGCTTTCTTT
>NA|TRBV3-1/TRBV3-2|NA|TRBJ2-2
CASSQPTPGELFF
TGTGCCAGCAGCCAACCCACCCCCGGGGAGCTGTTTTTT